The clone carrying this T cell receptor beta chain was seen once. This record comes from a study of blood T cell repertoires in COVID-19. Study at large: The United States, Italy and Spain were the sources of the acute and convalescent COVID-19 samples. From T cells, B-cell-depleted T cells, or PBMCs came the material, which was cDNA or gDNA.

Study processing details: Reference gene primer amplification gave estimated nucleated cell counts. TCRdb keeps only in-frame clones here, not all; method: immunoSEQ multiplex PCR. The D gene and trimming were derived from the DNA, and the V and J assignments and clone size from that table. The repertoire holds approximately 230,000 clones, with roughly 88% as singletons. With 3 bases clipped from V and 6 bases from J, the junction kept 8 bases outside the gene matches. In germline, CDR1 is LNHDA, CDR2 SQIVND (reference sequence). This CDR3 comprises 16 residues. What was sequenced was peripheral blood. This sequence joins TRBV19 and TRBJ2-2; 9 nucleotides agree with TRBD1. This receptor was obtained from a man older than 75 with acute or convalescent COVID-19. In DNA, the CDR3 is TGTGCCAGTAGTATCTCAAGGGACAGGGCGCCCGGGGAGCTGTTTTTT. Translated: CASSISRDRAPGELFF.